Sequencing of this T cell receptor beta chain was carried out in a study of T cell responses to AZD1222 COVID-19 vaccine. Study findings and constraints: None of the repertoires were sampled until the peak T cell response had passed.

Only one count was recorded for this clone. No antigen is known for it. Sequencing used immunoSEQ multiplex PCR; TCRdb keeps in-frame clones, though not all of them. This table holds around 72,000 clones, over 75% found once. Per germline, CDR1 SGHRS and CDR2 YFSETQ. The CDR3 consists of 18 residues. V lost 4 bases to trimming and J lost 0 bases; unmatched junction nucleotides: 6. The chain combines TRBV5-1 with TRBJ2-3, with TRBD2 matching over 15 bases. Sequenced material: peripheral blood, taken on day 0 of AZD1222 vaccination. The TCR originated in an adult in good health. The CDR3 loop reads CASSRGLAGGLSTDTQYF. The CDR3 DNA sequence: TGCGCCAGCAGCAGGGGACTAGCGGGGGGCCTAAGCACAGATACGCAGTATTTT.